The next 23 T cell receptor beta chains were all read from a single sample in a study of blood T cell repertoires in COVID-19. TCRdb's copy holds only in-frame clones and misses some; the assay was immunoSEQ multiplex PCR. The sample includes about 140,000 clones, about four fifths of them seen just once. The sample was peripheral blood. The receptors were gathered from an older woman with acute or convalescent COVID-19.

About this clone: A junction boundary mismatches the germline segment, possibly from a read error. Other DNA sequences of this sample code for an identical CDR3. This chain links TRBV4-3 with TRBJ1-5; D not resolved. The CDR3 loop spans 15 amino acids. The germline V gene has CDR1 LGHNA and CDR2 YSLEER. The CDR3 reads CASSQGGNSNQPQHF. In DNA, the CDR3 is TGCGCCAGCAGTCAAGGAGGGAATAGCAATCAGCCCCAGCATTTT.

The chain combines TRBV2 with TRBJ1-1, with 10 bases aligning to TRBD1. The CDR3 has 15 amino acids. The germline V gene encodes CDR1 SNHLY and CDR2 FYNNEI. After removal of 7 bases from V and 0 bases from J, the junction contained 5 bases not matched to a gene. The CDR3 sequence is CASTGQGLMNTEAFF. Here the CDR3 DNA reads TGTGCCAGCACGGGACAGGGGCTTATGAACACTGAAGCTTTCTTT.

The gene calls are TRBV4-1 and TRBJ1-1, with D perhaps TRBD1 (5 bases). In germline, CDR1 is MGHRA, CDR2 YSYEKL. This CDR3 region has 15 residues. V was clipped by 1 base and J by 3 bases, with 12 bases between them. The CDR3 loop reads CASSQVGGRDTEAFF. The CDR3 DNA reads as TGCGCCAGCAGCCAAGTGGGGGGTCGGGACACTGAAGCTTTCTTT.

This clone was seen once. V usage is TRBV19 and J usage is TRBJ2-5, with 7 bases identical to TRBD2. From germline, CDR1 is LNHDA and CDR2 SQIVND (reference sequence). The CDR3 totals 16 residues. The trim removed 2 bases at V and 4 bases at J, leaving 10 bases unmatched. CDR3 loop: CASSIRGRVPGETQYF. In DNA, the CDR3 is TGTGCCAGTAGTATAAGAGGGAGGGTACCAGGAGAGACCCAGTACTTC.

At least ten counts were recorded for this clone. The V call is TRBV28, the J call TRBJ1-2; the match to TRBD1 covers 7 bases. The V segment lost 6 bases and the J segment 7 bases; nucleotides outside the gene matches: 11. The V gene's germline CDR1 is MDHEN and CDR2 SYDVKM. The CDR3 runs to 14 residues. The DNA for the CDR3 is TGTGCCAGCAGCTCAACCACAGGGGTCATTGGCTACACCTTC. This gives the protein CASSSTTGVIGYTF.

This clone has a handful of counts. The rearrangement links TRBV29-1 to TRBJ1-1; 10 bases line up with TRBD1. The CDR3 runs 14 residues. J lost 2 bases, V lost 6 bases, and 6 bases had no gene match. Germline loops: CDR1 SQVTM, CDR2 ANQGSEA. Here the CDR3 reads CSVSRTGGNTEAFF. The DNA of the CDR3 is TGCAGCGTATCACGGACAGGGGGAAACACTGAAGCTTTCTTT.

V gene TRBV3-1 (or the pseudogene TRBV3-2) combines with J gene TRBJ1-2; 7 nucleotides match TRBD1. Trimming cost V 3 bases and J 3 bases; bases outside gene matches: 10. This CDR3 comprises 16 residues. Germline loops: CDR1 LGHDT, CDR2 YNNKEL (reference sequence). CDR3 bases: TGTGCCAGCAGCCAGGACCCGTCGGGGACAGACTATGGCTACACCTTC. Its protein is CASSQDPSGTDYGYTF.

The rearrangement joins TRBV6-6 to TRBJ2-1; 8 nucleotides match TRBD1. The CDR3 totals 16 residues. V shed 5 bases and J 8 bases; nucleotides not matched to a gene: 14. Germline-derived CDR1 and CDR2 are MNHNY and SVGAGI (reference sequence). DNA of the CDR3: TGTGCCAGCAGTGTACAAACAGGGGGTGATGTATATGAGCAGTTCTTC. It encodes CASSVQTGGDVYEQFF.

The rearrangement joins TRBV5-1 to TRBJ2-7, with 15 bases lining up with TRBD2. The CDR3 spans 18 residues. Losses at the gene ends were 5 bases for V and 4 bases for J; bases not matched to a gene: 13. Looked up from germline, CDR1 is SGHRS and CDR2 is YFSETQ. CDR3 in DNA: TGCGCCAGCAGACCAGCCTCTGTAGGACTAGCGGGAGGGTACGAGCAGTACTTC. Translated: CASRPASVGLAGGYEQYF. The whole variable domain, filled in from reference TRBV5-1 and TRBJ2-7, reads KAGVTQTPRYLIKTRGQQVTLSCSPISGHRSVSWYQQTPGQGLQFLFEYFSETQRNKGNFPGRFSGRQFSNSRSEMNVSTLELGDSALYLCASRPASVGLAGGYEQYFGPGTRLTVT.

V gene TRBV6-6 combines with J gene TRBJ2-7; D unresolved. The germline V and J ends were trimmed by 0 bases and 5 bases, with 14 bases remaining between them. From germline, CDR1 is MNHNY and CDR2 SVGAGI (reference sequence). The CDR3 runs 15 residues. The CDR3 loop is CASSYSATANHEQYF. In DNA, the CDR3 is TGTGCCAGCAGTTACTCGGCGACTGCTAACCACGAGCAGTACTTC.

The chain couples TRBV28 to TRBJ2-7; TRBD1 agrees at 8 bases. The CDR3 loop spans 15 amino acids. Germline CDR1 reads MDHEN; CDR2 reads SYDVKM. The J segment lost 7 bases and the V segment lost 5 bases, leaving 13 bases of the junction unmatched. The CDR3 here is CASSLPSQGAGEQYF. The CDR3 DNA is TGTGCCAGCAGTCTCCCTTCCCAGGGGGCAGGGGAGCAGTACTTC. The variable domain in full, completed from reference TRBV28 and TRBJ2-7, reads DVKVTQSSRYLVKRTGEKVFLECVQDMDHENMFWYRQDPGLGLRLIYFSYDVKMKEKGDIPEGYSVSREKKERFSLILESASTNQTSMYLCASSLPSQGAGEQYFGPGTRLTVT.

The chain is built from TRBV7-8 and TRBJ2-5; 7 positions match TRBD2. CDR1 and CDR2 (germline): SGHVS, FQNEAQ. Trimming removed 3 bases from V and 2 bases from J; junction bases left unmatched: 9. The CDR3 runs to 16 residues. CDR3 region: CASSLIGLAEQETQYF. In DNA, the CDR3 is TGTGCCAGCAGCTTGATCGGTCTAGCGGAGCAAGAGACCCAGTACTTC.

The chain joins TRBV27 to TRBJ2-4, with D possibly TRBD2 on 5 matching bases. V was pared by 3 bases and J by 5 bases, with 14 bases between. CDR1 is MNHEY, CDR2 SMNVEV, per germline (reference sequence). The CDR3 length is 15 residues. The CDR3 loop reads CASSFSEGWQNIQYF. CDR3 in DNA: TGTGCCAGCAGTTTTAGCGAGGGTTGGCAAAACATTCAGTACTTC.

The CDR3 here is CASSNDRVGYTF. CDR3 bases: TGTGCCAGCTCGAACGACAGGGTTGGCTACACCTTC. The chain has TRBV18 and TRBJ1-2; 7 bases align to TRBD1. The CDR3 spans 12 residues. Germline V gene sequence: CDR1 KGHSH, CDR2 LQKENI. The V gene end was trimmed by 6 bases and the J gene end by 7 bases; junction bases not matched to a gene: 5.

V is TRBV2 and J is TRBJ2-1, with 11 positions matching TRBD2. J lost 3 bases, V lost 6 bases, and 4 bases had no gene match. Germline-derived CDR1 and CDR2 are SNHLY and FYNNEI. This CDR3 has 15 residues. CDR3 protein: CASRALAGGYNEQFF. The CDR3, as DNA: TGTGCCAGCAGAGCCCTAGCGGGAGGCTACAATGAGCAGTTCTTC.

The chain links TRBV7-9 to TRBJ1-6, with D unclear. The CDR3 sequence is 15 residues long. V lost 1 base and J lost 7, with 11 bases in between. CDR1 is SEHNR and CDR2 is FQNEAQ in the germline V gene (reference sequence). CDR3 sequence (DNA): TGTGCCAGCAGCTTAGTGGATACGGGGAATTCACCCCTCCACTTT. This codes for CASSLVDTGNSPLHF.

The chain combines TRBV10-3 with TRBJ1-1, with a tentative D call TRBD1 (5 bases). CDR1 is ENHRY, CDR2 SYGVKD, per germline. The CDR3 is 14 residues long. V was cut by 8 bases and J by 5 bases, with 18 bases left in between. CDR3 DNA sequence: TGTGCCATCGGGCTGGTTTCAGGGAGGACTGAAGCTTTCTTT. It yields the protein CAIGLVSGRTEAFF.

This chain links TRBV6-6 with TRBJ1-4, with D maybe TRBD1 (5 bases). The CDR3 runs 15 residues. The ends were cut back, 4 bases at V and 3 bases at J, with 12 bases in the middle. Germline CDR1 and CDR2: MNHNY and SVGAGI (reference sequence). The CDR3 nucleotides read TGTGCCAGCAGTTCCGTAGGGGTACCTAATGAAAAACTGTTTTTT. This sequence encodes CASSSVGVPNEKLFF.

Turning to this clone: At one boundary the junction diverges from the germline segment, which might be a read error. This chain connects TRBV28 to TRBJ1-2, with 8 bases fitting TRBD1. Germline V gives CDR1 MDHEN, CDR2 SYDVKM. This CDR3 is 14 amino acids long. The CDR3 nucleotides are TGTGCCAGCAGTATGGGTTGGACAGGGTATGACTACACCTTC. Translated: CASSMGWTGYDYTF.

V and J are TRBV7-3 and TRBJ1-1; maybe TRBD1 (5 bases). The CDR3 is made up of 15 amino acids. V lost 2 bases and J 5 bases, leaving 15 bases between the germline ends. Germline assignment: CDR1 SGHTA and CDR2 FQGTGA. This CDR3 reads CASSLYRSVRTEAFF. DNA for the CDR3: TGTGCCAGCAGCTTATACAGGTCGGTGAGGACTGAAGCTTTCTTT.

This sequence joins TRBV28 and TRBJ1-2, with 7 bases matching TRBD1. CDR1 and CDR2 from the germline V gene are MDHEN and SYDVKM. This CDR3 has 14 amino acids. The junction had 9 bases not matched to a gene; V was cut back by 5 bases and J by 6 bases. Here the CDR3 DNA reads TGTGCCAGCAGTAACCCGGACAGGTACCATGGCTACACCTTC. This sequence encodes CASSNPDRYHGYTF.

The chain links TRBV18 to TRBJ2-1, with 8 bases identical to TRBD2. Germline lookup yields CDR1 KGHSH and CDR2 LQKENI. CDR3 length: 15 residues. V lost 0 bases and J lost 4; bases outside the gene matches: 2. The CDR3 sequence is CASSPPLAVYNEQFF. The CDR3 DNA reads TGTGCCAGCTCACCACCACTAGCGGTATACAATGAGCAGTTCTTC.

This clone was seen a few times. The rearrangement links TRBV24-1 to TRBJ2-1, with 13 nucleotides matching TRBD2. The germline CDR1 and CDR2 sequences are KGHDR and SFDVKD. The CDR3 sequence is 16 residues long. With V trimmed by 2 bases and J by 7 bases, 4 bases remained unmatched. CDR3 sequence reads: CATSDSGTSGINEQFF. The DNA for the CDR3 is TGTGCCACCAGTGATTCCGGGACTAGCGGGATTAATGAGCAGTTCTTC.